This T cell receptor beta chain comes out of a study of CD8 T cells in ankylosing spondylitis. Findings and limits, study-wide: The authors reported significant enrichment of disease-linked clones in matched ankylosing spondylitis synovial fluid. Past research had described some motif variants in reactive arthritis synovial fluid and blood. Relatively scarce in peripheral blood, disease-linked clones were CD8+.

Quantitative barcoded 5'-RACE was used to prepare TCR beta libraries. From the 5' RACE reads, TCRdb called clonotypes with MiXCR, one entry per CDR3 protein. The table records about 280,000 distinct CDR3 sequences, around 18% of them present only once. The CDR3 sequence is 12 residues long. V lost 4 bases and J 5 bases, leaving 11 bases between the germline ends. Germline V gene data show CDR1 as SQVTM and CDR2 as ANQGSEA. This clonotype was seen only a few times. The antigen remains unidentified. Sequencing input: blood, either unsorted or a sorted T cell fraction (not recorded which). The clonotype comes from a male donor with ankylosing spondylitis or in good health (not recorded which). This chain joins TRBV29-1 and TRBJ2-5; D is unclear. The CDR3 spells CSVARMGETQYF. CDR3 bases: TGCAGCGTTGCCCGAATGGGGGAGACCCAGTACTTC.